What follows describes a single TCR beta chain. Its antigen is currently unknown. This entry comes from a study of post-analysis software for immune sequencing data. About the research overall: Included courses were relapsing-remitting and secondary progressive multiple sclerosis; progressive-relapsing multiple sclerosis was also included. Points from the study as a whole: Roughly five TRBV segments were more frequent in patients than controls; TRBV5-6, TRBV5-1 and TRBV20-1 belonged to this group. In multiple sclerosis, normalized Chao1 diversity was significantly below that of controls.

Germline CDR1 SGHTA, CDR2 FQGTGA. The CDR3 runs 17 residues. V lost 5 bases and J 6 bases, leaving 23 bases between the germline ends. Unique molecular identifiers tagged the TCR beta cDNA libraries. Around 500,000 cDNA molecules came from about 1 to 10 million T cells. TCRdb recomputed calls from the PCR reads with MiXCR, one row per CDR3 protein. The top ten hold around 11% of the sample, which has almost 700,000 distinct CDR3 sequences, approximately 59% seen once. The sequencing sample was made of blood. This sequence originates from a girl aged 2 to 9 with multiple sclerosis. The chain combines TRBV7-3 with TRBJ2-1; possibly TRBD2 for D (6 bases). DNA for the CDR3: TGTGCCAGCAGCCCTCATGGGGGGTCTTACTCAAGCAATGAGCAGTTCTTC. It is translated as CASSPHGGSYSSNEQFF.